This record covers a single TCR beta chain. The sample is drawn from a study of T cells after yellow fever vaccination. Germline V lookup: CDR1 DFQATT, CDR2 SNEGSKA (reference sequence). The V end lost 5 bases, the J end lost 0 bases, and 5 bases lay between the germline ends. This CDR3 has 13 amino acids. TCRdb used MiXCR to reprocess the 5' RACE reads, holding one entry per CDR3 protein. The sample comprises nearly 550,000 distinct CDR3 sequences, about 19% of which are singletons, and 14% rests with the top ten. This sample comprised PBMCs, obtained 15 days after the yellow fever booster vaccination. The chain carries TRBV20-1 and TRBJ2-6; D remains ambiguous. The clonotype comes from a man aged 30 to 39 who received the YFV17D yellow fever vaccine. CDR3 DNA sequence: TGCAGTGCTTGGGGCTCTGGGGCCAACGTCCTGACTTTC. Its translation is CSAWGSGANVLTF.